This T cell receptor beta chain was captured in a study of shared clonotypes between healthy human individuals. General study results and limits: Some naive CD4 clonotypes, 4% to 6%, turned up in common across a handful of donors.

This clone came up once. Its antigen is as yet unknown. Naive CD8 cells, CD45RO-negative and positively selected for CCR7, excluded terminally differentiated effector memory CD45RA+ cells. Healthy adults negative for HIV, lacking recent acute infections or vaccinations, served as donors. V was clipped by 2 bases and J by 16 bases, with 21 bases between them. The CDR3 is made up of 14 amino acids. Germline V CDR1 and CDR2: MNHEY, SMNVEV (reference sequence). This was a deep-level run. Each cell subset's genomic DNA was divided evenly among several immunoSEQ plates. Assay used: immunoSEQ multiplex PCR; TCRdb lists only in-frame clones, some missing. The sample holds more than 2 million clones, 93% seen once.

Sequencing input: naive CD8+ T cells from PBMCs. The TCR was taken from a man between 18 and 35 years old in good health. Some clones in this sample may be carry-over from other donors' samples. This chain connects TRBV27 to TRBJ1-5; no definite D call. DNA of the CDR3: TGTGCCAGCAGTTTAAGGTTGTTTGAGGGCTTTGAACATTTT. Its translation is CASSLRLFEGFEHF.